Following are 17 T cell receptor beta chains from one sample sequenced in a study of blood T cell repertoires in COVID-19. The assay was immunoSEQ multiplex PCR, and TCRdb's table has in-frame clones only and misses some. The sample has 90,000 or so clones, roughly nine tenths seen once; the top ten hold about 1.8%. Sequencing was done on a sample of peripheral blood. The source is a human donor with active COVID-19. The donor label of this sample is uncertain.

The chain is built from TRBV11-2 and TRBJ2-1; 10 bases align to TRBD2. The CDR3 spans 17 residues. The junction had 11 bases not matched to a gene; V was cut back by 4 bases and J by 5 bases. In germline, CDR1 is SGHAT, CDR2 FQNNGV. This CDR3 reads CASSSRGAGGPNNEQFF. The CDR3 bases are TGTGCCAGCAGCTCCAGAGGAGCGGGGGGGCCTAACAATGAGCAGTTCTTC.

This chain uses TRBV6-5 with TRBJ1-1; 8 bases are shared with TRBD1. CDR1 MNHEY and CDR2 SVGAGI come from the germline V gene. After removal of 6 bases from V and 0 bases from J, the junction contained 6 bases not matched to a gene. The CDR3 extends over 15 amino acids. The CDR3 DNA follows: TGTGCCAGCAGCCGACAGGGGTCAGTGAACACTGAAGCTTTCTTT. Translating gives CASSRQGSVNTEAFF.

The gene calls are TRBV6-5 and TRBJ1-2, with 7 nucleotides matching TRBD1. The V segment lost 6 bases and the J segment 8 bases; nucleotides outside the gene matches: 12. This CDR3 contains 14 residues. Germline V gene sequence: CDR1 MNHEY, CDR2 SVGAGI. The CDR3 loop is CASSLDRVRGGYTF. In DNA, the CDR3 is TGTGCCAGCAGCCTCGACAGGGTACGAGGAGGCTACACCTTC.

The V gene is TRBV14, the J gene TRBJ2-5, with TRBD1 identical over 8 bases. The germline CDR1 and CDR2 sequences are SGHDN and FVKESK. Losses at the gene ends were 4 bases for V and 3 bases for J; bases not matched to a gene: 13. This CDR3 is built from 17 residues. The CDR3 loop is CASSLTGTGGTKETQYF. DNA for the CDR3: TGTGCCAGCAGCCTCACCGGGACAGGCGGAACGAAAGAGACCCAGTACTTC.

The rearrangement links TRBV28 to TRBJ1-6; no clear D gene. This CDR3 contains 13 residues. V shed 2 bases and J shed 8 bases, with 7 bases lying between them. CDR1 and CDR2 from the germline V gene are MDHEN and SYDVKM. CDR3 sequence: CASSLGGDSPLHF. DNA for the CDR3: TGTGCCAGCAGTTTAGGAGGAGATTCACCCCTCCACTTT.

The J gene is TRBJ2-7, the V gene TRBV9; 10 bases match TRBD1. V shed 3 bases and J 5 bases; nucleotides not matched to a gene: 8. Germline V CDR1 and CDR2: SGDLS, YYNGEE. The CDR3 extends over 15 amino acids. In nucleotides, the CDR3 is TGTGCCAGCAGCGCTTACCGGGACAGGGGACACGAGCAGTACTTC. Translation gives CASSAYRDRGHEQYF.

This clone was detected only once. The chain joins TRBV6-2 or TRBV6-3 to TRBJ2-7, with 8 nucleotides matching TRBD2. Per the germline V gene, CDR1 is MNHEY and CDR2 is SVGEGT. V was clipped by 3 bases and J by 2 bases; unmatched bases: 6. The CDR3 contains 15 residues. The CDR3 sequence is CASSYIGGGPYEQYF. CDR3 nucleotides: TGTGCCAGCAGTTATATTGGCGGGGGGCCCTACGAGCAGTACTTC.

CDR3 bases: TGCAGCCTCGGGGGACTAGCGGGGGAGAGGACAGATACGCAGTATTTT. Amino acid sequence: CSLGGLAGERTDTQYF. The chain has TRBV29-1 and TRBJ2-3; TRBD2 matches 14 bases. This CDR3 region has 16 residues. V lost 8 bases, J lost 3 bases, and 10 bases stayed unmatched. The germline gives CDR1 SQVTM, CDR2 ANQGSEA.

The V gene is TRBV25-1, the J gene TRBJ1-2; tentatively, D is TRBD1 (5 bases). Germline CDR1 is MGHDK and CDR2 is SYGVNS. V was cut by 6 bases and J by 8 bases, with 16 bases left in between. This CDR3 is built from 13 residues. The CDR3 region has the DNA TGTGCCAGCAGACAACCGGGACTTGGGGGCTACACCTTC. This codes for CASRQPGLGGYTF.

J is TRBJ2-2 and V is TRBV12-5; TRBD2 agrees at 7 bases. CDR3 length: 15 amino acids. Germline CDR1 and CDR2: LGHNT and FRNRAP. V gave up 7 bases and J gave up 0 bases; unmatched junction bases: 5. CDR3 residues: CASAWGGTNTGELFF. CDR3 bases: TGTGCTAGTGCTTGGGGGGGGACGAACACCGGGGAGCTGTTTTTT.

The gene calls are TRBV28 and TRBJ2-5; no reliable D call. This CDR3 spans 15 amino acids. Trimming stripped 2 bases from V and 5 bases from J, with 15 bases between. CDR1 and CDR2 (germline): MDHEN, SYDVKM. The CDR3 DNA follows: TGTGCCAGCAGTTTACTCGTGCAGCCCGGGGAGACCCAGTACTTC. Amino acid sequence: CASSLLVQPGETQYF.

This sequence joins TRBV28 and TRBJ1-1, with D possibly matching TRBD1 (5 bases). Germline V gives CDR1 MDHEN, CDR2 SYDVKM. The CDR3 loop spans 16 amino acids. Trimming took off 7 bases at V and 0 bases at J, with 18 bases between the two ends. The CDR3 DNA is TGTGCCAGCACCACCCCCGACAGTCCAATGAACACTGAAGCTTTCTTT. It translates to CASTTPDSPMNTEAFF.

This clone is a singleton in its sample. This chain connects TRBV5-5 to TRBJ2-7; weak D call: TRBD2 (6 bases). Germline-derived CDR1 and CDR2 are SGHKS and YYEKEE (reference sequence). This CDR3 is built from 13 residues. Trimming took off 1 base at V and 5 bases at J, with 10 bases between the two ends. CDR3 loop: CASSLPTRDEQYF. DNA of the CDR3: TGTGCCAGCAGCTTGCCGACTAGGGACGAGCAGTACTTC.

This chain uses TRBV9 with TRBJ1-2; D is undetermined. Germline assignment: CDR1 SGDLS and CDR2 YYNGEE. CDR3 length: 14 residues. Between the trimmed V and J ends, which lost 0 bases and 1 base, there was a span of 7 bases. CDR3 region: CASSVDSDNYGYTF. CDR3 nucleotides: TGTGCCAGCAGCGTAGACAGTGATAACTATGGCTACACCTTC.

The chain has TRBV6-2 or TRBV6-3 and TRBJ2-5; 8 bases agree with TRBD2. Germline lookup yields CDR1 MNHEY and CDR2 SVGEGT. The CDR3 runs to 16 residues. V shed 0 bases and J 0 bases; nucleotides not matched to a gene: 3. In DNA, the CDR3 is TGTGCCAGCAGTTACTCGGGGCGGGAGGACCAAGAGACCCAGTACTTC. This translates into CASSYSGREDQETQYF.

CDR3 loop: CASSLVSGGPSSYNEQFF. CDR3 DNA: TGTGCCAGCAGCTTAGTTTCGGGGGGACCCAGCTCCTACAATGAGCAGTTCTTC. V and J are TRBV7-2 and TRBJ2-1; 7 nucleotides line up with TRBD2. With V trimmed by 1 base and J by 0 bases, 9 bases remained unmatched. Germline CDR1 SGHTA, CDR2 FQGNSA. CDR3 length: 18 residues.

The CDR3: CASSPQGSSYNEQFF. CDR3 sequence (DNA): TGCGCCAGCAGCCCCCAGGGTTCCTCCTACAATGAGCAGTTCTTC. The rearrangement links TRBV5-1 to TRBJ2-1; D is perhaps TRBD1 (5 bases). This CDR3 is 15 amino acids long. Germline V gene lookup returns CDR1 SGHRS and CDR2 YFSETQ. Trimming pared 4 bases from V and 0 bases from J, leaving 11 bases between.